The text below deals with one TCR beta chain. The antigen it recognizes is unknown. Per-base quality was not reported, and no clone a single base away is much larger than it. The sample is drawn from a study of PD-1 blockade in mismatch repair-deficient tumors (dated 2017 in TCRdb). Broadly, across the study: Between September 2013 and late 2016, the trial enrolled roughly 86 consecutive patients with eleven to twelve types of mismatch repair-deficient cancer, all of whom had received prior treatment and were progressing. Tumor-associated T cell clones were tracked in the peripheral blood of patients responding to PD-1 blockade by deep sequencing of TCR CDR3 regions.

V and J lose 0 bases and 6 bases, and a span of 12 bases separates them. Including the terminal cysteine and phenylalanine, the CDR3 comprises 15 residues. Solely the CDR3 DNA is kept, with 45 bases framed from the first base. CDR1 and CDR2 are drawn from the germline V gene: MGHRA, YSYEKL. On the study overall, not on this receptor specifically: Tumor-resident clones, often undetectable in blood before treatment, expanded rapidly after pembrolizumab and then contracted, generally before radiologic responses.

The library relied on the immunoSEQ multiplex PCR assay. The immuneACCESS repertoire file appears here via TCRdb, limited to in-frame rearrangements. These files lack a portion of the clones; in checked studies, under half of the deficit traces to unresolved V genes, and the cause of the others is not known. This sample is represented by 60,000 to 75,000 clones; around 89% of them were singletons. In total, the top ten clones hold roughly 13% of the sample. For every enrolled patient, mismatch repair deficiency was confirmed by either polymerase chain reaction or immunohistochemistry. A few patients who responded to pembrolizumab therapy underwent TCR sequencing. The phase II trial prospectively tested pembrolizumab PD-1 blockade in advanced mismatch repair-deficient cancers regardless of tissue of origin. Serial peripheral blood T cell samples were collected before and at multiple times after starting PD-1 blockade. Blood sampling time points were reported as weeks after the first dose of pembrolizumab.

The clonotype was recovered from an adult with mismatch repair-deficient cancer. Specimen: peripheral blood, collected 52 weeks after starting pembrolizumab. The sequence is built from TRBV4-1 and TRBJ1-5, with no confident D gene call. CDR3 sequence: CASSQEEGSGQPQHF. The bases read TGCGCCAGCAGCCAAGAAGAAGGGTCGGGTCAGCCCCAGCATTTT.